This paragraph reports one T cell receptor (beta chain). Its cognate antigen is unknown. This specimen comes from a study of T cell repertoires in cytomegalovirus infection. Findings and limits, study-wide: What dominated the ex vivo response were HLA-C-restricted CMV-specific TCR beta clonotypes. Using cumulative public TCR beta family frequency, the authors identified those who carried CMV together with the relevant HLA.

Each CDR3 protein gets one entry after TCRdb re-called the reads with MiXCR. The sample yields about 250,000 distinct CDR3 sequences, under 8.5% seen once. Deletions cut 5 bases from V and 0 bases from J, with 14 bases between. The CDR3 runs 15 residues. Germline V CDR1 and CDR2: MNHEY, SMNVEV (reference sequence). This receptor was identified in a human donor in good health (CMV status not recorded). Some clones in this sample may be carry-over from other donors' samples. This chain uses TRBV27 with TRBJ2-7; D possibly corresponds to TRBD1 (5 bases). The source material was PBMCs. The DNA for the CDR3 is TGTGCCAGCAGTCTACGCTGGGGCGGCTCCTACGAGCAGTACTTC. This gives the protein CASSLRWGGSYEQYF.